A selection of T cell receptor beta chains follows, all from one sample in a study of blood T cell repertoires in COVID-19. The repertoire was sequenced with immunoSEQ multiplex PCR; TCRdb's copy has only in-frame clones and lacks some. Among about 89,000 clones listed, more than 60% were seen once. The sequenced material came from peripheral blood. The receptors come from a human donor in a cohort sampled during active COVID-19. Both conserved end residues are trimmed from each CDR3. Rows may omit the clone size; those that give it use once, few, many or a size class.

v_call	j_call	clone_size	cdr3_aa
TRBV5-1	TRBJ2-5	NA	ASSSTGSLAGAETQY
TRBV11-2	TRBJ2-4	NA	ASSSFQAGGKNIQY
TRBV29-1	TRBJ1-2	NA	SVVRDSNYGYT
TRBV7-2	TRBJ2-7	once	ASSRNSGRAGEQY
TRBV7-8	TRBJ1-6	NA	ASSYEDWHSPLH
TRBV14	TRBJ2-1	NA	ASSLDRGMYNEQF
TRBV5-1	TRBJ2-1	NA	ASSAGTGGYNEQF
TRBV11-1	TRBJ2-7	NA	ASSPRLAGGPREQY
TRBV6-6	TRBJ1-2	once	ASARIPGHLNYGYT
TRBV7-9	TRBJ2-3	NA	ASSFPRGDTQY
TRBV7-2	TRBJ2-1	once	ASSLTVASGNEQF
TRBV21-1	TRBJ1-1	NA	ASSNSDRGLRTEAF
TRBV4-3	TRBJ2-5	NA	ASSQDALAGGMRETQY
TRBV4-3	TRBJ1-2	NA	ASSQEMRGPFYGYT
TRBV7-9	TRBJ2-5	NA	ASSLAIGGSETQY
TRBV27	TRBJ2-3	NA	ASSFTRRFSTDTQY
TRBV18	TRBJ2-3	NA	ASSPRTSGRGDTQY
TRBV29-1	TRBJ2-7	NA	SVIATISYEQY
TRBV29-1	TRBJ1-1	NA	SVWQDTEAF
TRBV3-1/TRBV3-2	TRBJ1-2	NA	ASAHEGQLVRDYT
TRBV5-1	TRBJ2-1	NA	ASSLYNEQF
TRBV28	TRBJ2-3	NA	ASSSLPSSVPRKDTQY
TRBV9	TRBJ2-1	once	ASSELAGGTYNEQF
TRBV7-9	TRBJ1-5	few	ASSLMSGNQPQH
TRBV6-2/TRBV6-3	TRBJ1-2	NA	ASSYSRTAAYGYT
TRBV29-1	TRBJ2-1	once	SVEGGAGYNEQF
TRBV20-1	TRBJ2-5	NA	SASPSGGLRY
TRBV6-5	TRBJ2-7	NA	ASSYSTSGSTEQY
TRBV6-1	TRBJ2-3	few	ASSESRTATDTQY
TRBV19	TRBJ2-4	NA	ASSDLYGISQTVIAKNIQY
TRBV5-4	TRBJ2-7	NA	ASSYSSGGGYEQY
TRBV10-3	TRBJ2-7	NA	AISGLRDRKSYEQY
TRBV5-1	TRBJ2-2	NA	ASSLYGEGTGELF
TRBV2	TRBJ2-7	NA	ASSRDRPEVEY
TRBV4-3	TRBJ2-7	NA	ASSQERGFENEQY
TRBV7-9	TRBJ2-7	NA	ASSGDKYEQY
TRBV13	TRBJ2-1	NA	ASSIFREEQF
TRBV19	TRBJ2-4	NA	ASRPGMLGRARVVAKNIQY
TRBV9	TRBJ2-7	NA	ASSVGLASYEQY
TRBV18	TRBJ2-5	NA	ASSPSGPGDLQETQY
TRBV3-1/TRBV3-2	TRBJ2-1	NA	ASSLTRTSGSYNEQF
TRBV20-1	TRBJ2-6	NA	SASSPSSGANVLT